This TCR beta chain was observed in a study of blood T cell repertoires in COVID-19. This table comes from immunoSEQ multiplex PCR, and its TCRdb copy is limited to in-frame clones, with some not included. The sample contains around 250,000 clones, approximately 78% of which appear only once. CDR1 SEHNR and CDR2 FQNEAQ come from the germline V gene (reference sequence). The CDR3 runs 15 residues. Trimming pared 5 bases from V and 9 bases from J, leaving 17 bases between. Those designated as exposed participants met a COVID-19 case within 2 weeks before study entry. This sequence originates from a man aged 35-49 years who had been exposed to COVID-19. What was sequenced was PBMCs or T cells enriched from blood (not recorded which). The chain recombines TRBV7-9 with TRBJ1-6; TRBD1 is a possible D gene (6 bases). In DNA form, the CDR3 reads TGTGCCAGCAGCACAGCGATAGGGGGGGCTTCACCCCTCCACTTT. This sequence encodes CASSTAIGGASPLHF.